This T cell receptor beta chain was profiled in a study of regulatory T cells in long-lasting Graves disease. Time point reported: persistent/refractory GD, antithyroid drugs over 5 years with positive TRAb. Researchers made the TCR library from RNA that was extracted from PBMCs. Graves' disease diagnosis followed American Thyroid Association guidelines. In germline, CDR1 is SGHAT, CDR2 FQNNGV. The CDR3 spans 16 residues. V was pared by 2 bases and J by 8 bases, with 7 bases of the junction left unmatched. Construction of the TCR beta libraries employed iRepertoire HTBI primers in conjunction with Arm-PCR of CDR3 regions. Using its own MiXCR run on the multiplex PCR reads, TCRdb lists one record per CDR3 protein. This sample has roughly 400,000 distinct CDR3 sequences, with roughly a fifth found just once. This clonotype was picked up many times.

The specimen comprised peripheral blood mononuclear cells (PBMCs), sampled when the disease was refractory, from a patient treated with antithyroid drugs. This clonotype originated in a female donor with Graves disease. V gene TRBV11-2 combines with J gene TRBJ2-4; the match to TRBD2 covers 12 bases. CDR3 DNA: TGTGCCAGCAGCTTAAGTCCGACTAGCGGGAGAGACATTCAGTACTTC. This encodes CASSLSPTSGRDIQYF.